This is a list of T cell receptor beta chains from one sample in a study of spatial heterogeneity in lung cancer. MiXCR, run by TCRdb on the 5' RACE reads, gives a single entry per CDR3 protein. The sample consists of about 15,000 distinct CDR3 sequences, roughly 19% of them appearing once. The specimen was PBMCs, collected at follow-up. All receptors derive from a male donor with early-stage non-small cell lung cancer. The CDR3 runs from the conserved cysteine through the conserved F or W. D genes are given only for firm matches. Expanded clones get a size class; other rows say once, few or many, or leave the size out.

abundance,v_gene,d_gene,j_gene,CDR3aa,CDR3nt
-,TRBV20-1,-,TRBJ1-1,CSASGEAEAFF,TGCAGTGCTAGTGGTGAGGCTGAAGCTTTCTTT
medium-sized,TRBV15,TRBD1,TRBJ2-3,CATSRTGTGADTQYF,TGTGCCACCAGCAGAACCGGGACAGGGGCTGATACGCAGTATTTT
-,TRBV7-9,-,TRBJ2-7,CASSPSGHSYEQYF,TGTGCCAGCAGCCCATCGGGACACTCCTACGAGCAGTACTTC
-,TRBV12-3/TRBV12-4,-,TRBJ1-5,CASTPEQNNQPQHF,TGTGCCAGCACCCCGGAACAGAACAATCAGCCCCAGCATTTT
few,TRBV6-6,TRBD1,TRBJ1-2,CATEDTGGKGYTF,TGTGCCACCGAAGACACAGGGGGCAAAGGCTACACCTTC
-,TRBV9,TRBD2,TRBJ2-1,CASSTGGSSYNEQFF,TGTGCCAGCAGCACGGGGGGGAGCTCCTACAATGAGCAGTTCTTC
few,TRBV11-2,TRBD2,TRBJ2-1,CASSLGAGAINEQFF,TGTGCCAGCAGCTTAGGAGCGGGGGCGATCAATGAGCAGTTCTTC
-,TRBV18,-,TRBJ1-1,CASSPNSNTEAFF,TGTGCCAGCTCACCGAACTCGAACACTGAAGCTTTCTTT
many,TRBV7-6,-,TRBJ1-2,CASSVQGGYGYTF,TGTGCCAGCAGCGTACAGGGCGGCTATGGCTACACCTTC
medium-sized,TRBV12-3/TRBV12-4,TRBD1,TRBJ2-5,CASSRRQGSRRETQYF,TGTGCCAGCAGCCGCCGACAGGGAAGCCGTCGGGAGACCCAGTACTTC
few,TRBV7-3,-,TRBJ1-6,CASSLRRSNSPLHF,TGTGCCAGCAGCTTACGACGGTCTAATTCACCCCTCCACTTT
few,TRBV19,-,TRBJ1-5,CASSIWGADQPQHF,TGTGCCAGTAGTATTTGGGGGGCAGATCAGCCCCAGCATTTT
once,TRBV7-9,TRBD1,TRBJ1-2,CASSPGQGAYTF,TGTGCCAGCAGCCCAGGACAGGGGGCCTACACCTTC
-,TRBV4-1,-,TRBJ1-2,CASSQDLRYLTYGYTF,TGCGCCAGCAGCCAAGATCTACGATATCTGACCTATGGCTACACCTTC
-,TRBV27,TRBD2,TRBJ2-7,CASSYTSGGSYEQYF,TGTGCCAGCAGTTATACTAGCGGGGGCTCCTACGAGCAGTACTTC
few,TRBV3-1,TRBD1,TRBJ2-7,CASSQGGTGTYEQYF,TGTGCCAGCAGCCAGGGCGGGACAGGAACTTACGAGCAGTACTTC
medium-sized,TRBV2,TRBD1,TRBJ1-6,CASSARQGVDSPLHF,TGTGCCAGCAGTGCCAGACAGGGGGTTGACTCACCCCTCCACTTT
-,TRBV6-5,-,TRBJ1-5,CASSYSGWGRNQPQHF,TGTGCCAGCAGTTACTCGGGCTGGGGGCGGAATCAGCCCCAGCATTTT
few,TRBV6-2/TRBV6-3,-,TRBJ2-5,CASSLYVERDGEETQYF,TGTGCCAGCAGTTTATATGTTGAAAGGGACGGAGAAGAGACCCAGTACTTC
few,TRBV4-1,TRBD2,TRBJ2-1,CASSQWRGSEQFF,TGCGCCAGCAGCCAATGGCGGGGGTCCGAGCAGTTCTTC
-,TRBV11-2,-,TRBJ2-7,CASSKSGPAYEQYF,TGTGCCAGCAGCAAAAGCGGGCCCGCCTACGAGCAGTACTTC
-,TRBV6-2/TRBV6-3,-,TRBJ2-2,CASRRIVTGELFF,TGTGCCAGCCGGCGGATTGTTACCGGGGAGCTGTTTTTT
-,TRBV29-1,TRBD1,TRBJ2-5,CSGGQGDETQYF,TGCAGCGGGGGACAGGGAGACGAGACCCAGTACTTC
many,TRBV21-1,-,TRBJ2-7,CASSKVSDPYEQYF,TGTGCCAGCAGCAAAGTCTCGGACCCCTACGAGCAGTACTTC
large,TRBV9,TRBD2,TRBJ2-5,CASSMGLAGGETQYF,TGTGCCAGCAGCATGGGACTAGCGGGGGGCGAGACCCAGTACTTC
many,TRBV2,-,TRBJ2-7,CASKGTLSEQYF,TGTGCCAGCAAGGGGACCTTAAGCGAGCAGTACTTC
-,TRBV5-5,-,TRBJ2-1,CASSLTSGDLNEQFF,TGTGCCAGCAGCCTCACGAGCGGAGATCTCAATGAGCAGTTCTTC
few,TRBV6-5,-,TRBJ2-3,CASRLAVRTDTQYF,TGTGCCAGCAGATTAGCGGTGCGCACAGATACGCAGTATTTT
medium-sized,TRBV4-3,-,TRBJ1-1,CASSQVDGRVAFF,TGCGCCAGCAGCCAAGTTGACGGTCGAGTAGCTTTCTTT
-,TRBV4-1,-,TRBJ2-7,CASSQEVGSSSYEQYF,TGCGCCAGCAGCCAAGAGGTGGGATCCAGCTCCTACGAGCAGTACTTC
-,TRBV7-6,-,TRBJ2-2,CASSRTRDSTRGGELFF,TGTGCCAGCAGCCGAACCCGGGACTCTACTCGAGGCGGGGAGCTGTTTTTT
-,TRBV7-9,-,TRBJ1-6,CASSLNNSPLHF,TGTGCCAGCAGCTTAAATAATTCACCCCTCCACTTT
many,TRBV20-1,-,TRBJ2-5,CSARVRVQETQYF,TGCAGTGCTAGAGTGAGGGTTCAAGAGACCCAGTACTTC
once,TRBV11-1,-,TRBJ2-7,CASSLRQASSYEQYF,TGTGCCAGCAGCCTAAGACAGGCAAGCTCCTACGAGCAGTACTTC
many,TRBV7-8,-,TRBJ2-3,CASSLGAGSWDTQYF,TGTGCCAGCAGCTTAGGGGCAGGGTCATGGGATACGCAGTATTTT
many,TRBV20-1,-,TRBJ2-3,CSARDLRGISTDTQYF,TGCAGTGCTAGAGATCTCAGGGGAATAAGCACAGATACGCAGTATTTT
few,TRBV9,-,TRBJ2-2,CASSVRGPSTGELFF,TGTGCCAGCAGCGTTCGTGGCCCGAGCACCGGGGAGCTGTTTTTT
-,TRBV19,-,TRBJ1-3,CVSSKGRLKNTIYF,TGTGTCAGTAGCAAGGGACGGCTGAAGAACACCATATATTTT
medium-sized,TRBV30,-,TRBJ2-3,CAWRLGSAGDTQYF,TGTGCCTGGAGACTAGGCTCTGCAGGGGATACGCAGTATTTT
-,TRBV10-3,-,TRBJ2-7,CAISESTGRQPGYEQYF,TGTGCCATCAGTGAGTCGACGGGAAGGCAACCCGGCTACGAGCAGTACTTC
few,TRBV7-3,TRBD2,TRBJ2-3,CASSLRLAGRTDTQYF,TGTGCCAGCAGCCTCCGGCTAGCGGGGCGCACAGATACGCAGTATTTT
many,TRBV7-8,TRBD1,TRBJ2-7,CASSLGGQANYEQYF,TGTGCCAGCAGCTTAGGTGGACAGGCTAACTACGAGCAGTACTTC
-,TRBV5-4,TRBD2,TRBJ2-7,CVSSRLGGASYEQYF,TGTGTCAGCAGCCGCCTCGGGGGGGCCTCCTACGAGCAGTACTTC
few,TRBV18,-,TRBJ2-7,CASSPGNFYEQYF,TGTGCCAGCTCACCAGGCAACTTCTACGAGCAGTACTTC
-,TRBV7-2,-,TRBJ1-4,CASSLAAGQGSEKLFF,TGTGCCAGCAGCTTAGCCGCCGGTCAGGGCAGTGAAAAACTGTTTTTT
few,TRBV30,-,TRBJ2-3,CAWSVLSGGTDTQYF,TGTGCCTGGAGTGTACTTAGCGGAGGAACAGATACGCAGTATTTT
many,TRBV2,-,TRBJ1-1,CASRGGTNTEAFF,TGTGCCAGCAGGGGCGGCACGAACACTGAAGCTTTCTTT
-,TRBV4-2,-,TRBJ2-7,CASSPPLGGAGDEQYF,TGTGCCAGCAGCCCACCTTTGGGGGGGGCTGGGGACGAGCAGTACTTC
-,TRBV6-2/TRBV6-3,TRBD2,TRBJ2-3,CARTSVCTDTQYF,TGTGCCAGAACTAGCGTGTGCACAGATACGCAGTATTTT
few,TRBV2,-,TRBJ1-2,CASRADSSYGYTF,TGTGCCAGCAGGGCTGACAGCAGCTATGGCTACACCTTC
-,TRBV12-3/TRBV12-4,-,TRBJ1-2,CGSRALQDPYGYTF,TGTGGCAGCAGGGCTTTACAGGATCCATATGGCTACACCTTC
once,TRBV7-2,TRBD2,TRBJ2-5,CASSLAGDIQETQYF,TGTGCCAGCAGCCTAGCGGGGGACATTCAAGAGACCCAGTACTTC
medium-sized,TRBV29-1,-,TRBJ1-2,CSVLEQRRSYGYTF,TGCAGCGTTCTGGAGCAGAGAAGATCATATGGCTACACCTTC